This T cell receptor (beta chain) was captured in a study of blood T cell repertoires in COVID-19. Study context: Acute and convalescent COVID-19 specimens originated in the United States, Italy and Spain. Sample material is recorded as cDNA or gDNA derived from T cells, B-cell-depleted T cells, or PBMCs.

J lost 3 bases, V lost 6 bases, and 9 bases had no gene match. CDR3 length: 15 amino acids. In germline, CDR1 is MGHRA, CDR2 YSYEKL. Original methodology: Amplification of reference gene primers provided the estimated nucleated cell counts. Sequencing was performed with immunoSEQ multiplex PCR; in TCRdb, only in-frame clones are kept and a portion is missing. V and J calls and clone size are copied from that table; D and trimming were computed from the DNA. Of 200,000 to 300,000 clones in the sample, 75% to 85% were seen once. The V gene is TRBV4-1, the J gene TRBJ2-3; 7 bases are a match to TRBD2. The specimen sequenced was peripheral blood. The source is a human donor in a cohort sampled during active COVID-19. The CDR3 DNA is TGCGCCAGCAGACCGGCGGGGGTAAGGACAGATACGCAGTATTTT. Its protein is CASRPAGVRTDTQYF.